What follows are 3 T cell receptor beta chains derived from one specimen sequenced in a study of cytomegalovirus exposure and HLA in healthy donors. PCR was performed using 60 Vbeta and 13 Jbeta primers. Measured with immunoSEQ multiplex PCR; TCRdb has only the in-frame clones, and not every one. Here the sample spans about 160,000 clones, about 77% being singletons. Sequencing was done on a sample of PBMCs. The origin of the receptors is a man aged 18 to 29 in good health and CMV-seropositive.

The sample holds a few counts of this clone. The chain is built from TRBV27 and TRBJ2-7, with D perhaps matching TRBD2 (5 bases). Germline CDR1 MNHEY, CDR2 SMNVEV (reference sequence). The CDR3 consists of 15 residues. The V and J ends lost 0 bases and 4 bases respectively, with 13 bases between them. CDR3 residues: CASSLSSGEVYEQYF. CDR3 coding DNA: TGTGCCAGCAGTTTATCCAGCGGAGAAGTATACGAGCAGTACTTC.

CDR3 residues: CASSYSSRVNTEAFF. In nucleotides, the CDR3 is TGTGCCAGCAGTTACTCGAGCAGGGTAAACACTGAAGCTTTCTTT. The chain links TRBV6-5 to TRBJ1-1; D possibly corresponds to TRBD1 (5 bases). The length of the CDR3 is 15 residues. CDR1 is MNHEY and CDR2 is SVGAGI in the germline V gene. The germline V and J ends were trimmed by 0 bases and 2 bases, with 10 bases remaining between them.

The chain employs TRBV7-2 and TRBJ2-7, with D possibly being TRBD2 (7 bases). The V gene lost 8 bases and the J gene lost 6 bases, with 20 bases spanning the gap. The CDR3 spans 14 residues. CDR1 is SGHTA, CDR2 FQGNSA, per germline. The CDR3 DNA follows: TGTGCCAGCCGCGAGGGGGGGGGTCCTTTCGAGCAGTACTTC. Translated: CASREGGGPFEQYF. The full variable domain, completed using reference TRBV7-2 and TRBJ2-7, is GAGVSQSPSNKVTEKGKDVELRCDPISGHTALYWYRQSLGQGLEFLIYFQGNSAPDKSGLPSDRFSAERTGGSVSTLTIQRTQQEDSAVYLCASREGGGPFEQYFGPGTRLTVT.